The entry below gives a single TCR beta chain sequence along with its context. At one boundary the junction diverges from the germline segment, which might be a read error. Per the study methods: Estimation of nucleated cell counts relied on the amplification of reference gene primers. The data were produced by immunoSEQ multiplex PCR, yet TCRdb's version contains in-frame clones alone and is incomplete. V and J calls and clone size are given by that table; D and trimming were obtained from the DNA. Counted here are more than 95,000 clones, about nine tenths occurring once; the ten biggest clones make up 1.7%. This sample is drawn from a study of blood T cell repertoires in COVID-19. Overall study: Samples taken during acute and convalescent COVID-19 were collected in the United States, Italy and Spain. T cells, B-cell-depleted T cells, or PBMCs provided the cDNA or gDNA that served as material.

Germline V gene sequence: CDR1 MNHEY, CDR2 SVGAGI. CDR3 length: 11 residues. This TCR came from a man in his fifties or sixties with acute or convalescent COVID-19. Source material: peripheral blood. The chain uses TRBV6-5 and TRBJ2-5; D not resolved. This chain's CDR3 is CASSYQETQYF. CDR3 coding DNA: TGTGCCAGCAGTTACCAGGAGACCCAGTACTTC.